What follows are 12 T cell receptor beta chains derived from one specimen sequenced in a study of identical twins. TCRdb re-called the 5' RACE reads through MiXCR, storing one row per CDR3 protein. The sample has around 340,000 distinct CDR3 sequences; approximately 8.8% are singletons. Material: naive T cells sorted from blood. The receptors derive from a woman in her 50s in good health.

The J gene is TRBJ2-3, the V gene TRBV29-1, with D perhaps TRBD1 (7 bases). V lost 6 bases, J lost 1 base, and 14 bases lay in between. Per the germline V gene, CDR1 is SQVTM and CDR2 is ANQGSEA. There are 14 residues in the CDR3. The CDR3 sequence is CSVGGGAGTDTQYF. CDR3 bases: TGCAGCGTAGGAGGGGGCGCCGGCACAGATACGCAGTATTTT.

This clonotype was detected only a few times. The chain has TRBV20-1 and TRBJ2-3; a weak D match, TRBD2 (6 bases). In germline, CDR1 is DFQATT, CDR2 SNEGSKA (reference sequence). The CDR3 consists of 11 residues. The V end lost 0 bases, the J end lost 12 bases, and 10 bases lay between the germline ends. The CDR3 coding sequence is TGCAGTGCTAGAGATTTAGGACTACAGTATTTT. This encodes CSARDLGLQYF.

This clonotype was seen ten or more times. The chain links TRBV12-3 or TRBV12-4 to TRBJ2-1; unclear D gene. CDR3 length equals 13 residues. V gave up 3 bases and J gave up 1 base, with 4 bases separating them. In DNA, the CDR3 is TGTGCCAGCAGTTTCACTTCCTACAATGAGCAGTTCTTC. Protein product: CASSFTSYNEQFF.

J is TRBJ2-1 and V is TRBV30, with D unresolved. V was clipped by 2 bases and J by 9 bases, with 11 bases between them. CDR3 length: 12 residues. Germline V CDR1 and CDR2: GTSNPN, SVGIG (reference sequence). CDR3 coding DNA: TGTGCCTGGAGTCCTTCTAGAGTTGAGCAGTTCTTC. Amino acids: CAWSPSRVEQFF.

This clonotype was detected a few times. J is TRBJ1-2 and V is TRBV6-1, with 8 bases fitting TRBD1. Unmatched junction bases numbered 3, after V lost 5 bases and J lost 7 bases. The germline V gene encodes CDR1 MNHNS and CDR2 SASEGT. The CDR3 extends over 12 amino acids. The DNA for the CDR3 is TGTGCCAGCAGTAGGACAGGGTTTGGCTACACCTTC. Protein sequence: CASSRTGFGYTF.

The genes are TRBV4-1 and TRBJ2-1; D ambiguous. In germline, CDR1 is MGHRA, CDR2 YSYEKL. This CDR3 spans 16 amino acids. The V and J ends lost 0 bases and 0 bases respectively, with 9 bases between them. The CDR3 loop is CASSQEVQISYNEQFF. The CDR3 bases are TGCGCCAGCAGCCAAGAAGTTCAGATCTCCTACAATGAGCAGTTCTTC.

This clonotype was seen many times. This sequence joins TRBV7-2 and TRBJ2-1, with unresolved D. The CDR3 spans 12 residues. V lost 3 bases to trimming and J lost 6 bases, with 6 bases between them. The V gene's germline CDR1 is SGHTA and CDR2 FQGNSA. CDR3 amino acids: CASSFNSNEQFF. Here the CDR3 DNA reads TGTGCCAGCAGCTTCAATAGCAATGAGCAGTTCTTC.

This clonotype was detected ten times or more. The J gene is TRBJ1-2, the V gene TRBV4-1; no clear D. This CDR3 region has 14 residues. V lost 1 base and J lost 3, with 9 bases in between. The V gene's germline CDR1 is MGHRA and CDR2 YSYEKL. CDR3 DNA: TGCGCCAGCAGCCAAGCCCTGTGGGACTATGGCTACACCTTC. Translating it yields CASSQALWDYGYTF.

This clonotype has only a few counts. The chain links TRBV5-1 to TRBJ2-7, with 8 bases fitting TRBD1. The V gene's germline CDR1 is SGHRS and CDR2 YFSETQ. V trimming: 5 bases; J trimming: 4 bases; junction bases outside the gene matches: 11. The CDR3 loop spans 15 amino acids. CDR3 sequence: CASRGQESYPYEQYF. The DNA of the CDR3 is TGCGCCAGCAGGGGACAGGAATCTTACCCGTACGAGCAGTACTTC.

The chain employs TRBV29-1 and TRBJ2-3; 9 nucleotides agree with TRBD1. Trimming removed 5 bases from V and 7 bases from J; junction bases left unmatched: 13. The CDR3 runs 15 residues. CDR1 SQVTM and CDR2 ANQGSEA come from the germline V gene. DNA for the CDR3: TGCAGCGTTAGAGGAGGGGACAGGGATTTTTATACGCAGTATTTT. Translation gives CSVRGGDRDFYTQYF.

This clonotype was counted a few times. The CDR3 DNA sequence: TGCGCCAGCAGCTCGGGGCTGAACTCCTACGAGCAGTACGTC. This encodes CASSSGLNSYEQYV. This chain joins TRBV5-1 and TRBJ2-7, with D tentatively TRBD1 or TRBD2 (5 bases each). CDR3 length: 14 residues. V lost 3 bases to trimming and J lost 0 bases, with 10 bases between them. Germline CDR1 and CDR2: SGHRS and YFSETQ.

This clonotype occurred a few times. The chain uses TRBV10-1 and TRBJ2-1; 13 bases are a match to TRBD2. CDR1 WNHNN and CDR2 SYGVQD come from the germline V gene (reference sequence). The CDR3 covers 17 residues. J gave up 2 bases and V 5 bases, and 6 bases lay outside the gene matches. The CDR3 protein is CASSRTSGRAAYNEQFF. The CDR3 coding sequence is TGCGCCAGCAGTAGGACTAGCGGGAGAGCCGCCTACAATGAGCAGTTCTTC.